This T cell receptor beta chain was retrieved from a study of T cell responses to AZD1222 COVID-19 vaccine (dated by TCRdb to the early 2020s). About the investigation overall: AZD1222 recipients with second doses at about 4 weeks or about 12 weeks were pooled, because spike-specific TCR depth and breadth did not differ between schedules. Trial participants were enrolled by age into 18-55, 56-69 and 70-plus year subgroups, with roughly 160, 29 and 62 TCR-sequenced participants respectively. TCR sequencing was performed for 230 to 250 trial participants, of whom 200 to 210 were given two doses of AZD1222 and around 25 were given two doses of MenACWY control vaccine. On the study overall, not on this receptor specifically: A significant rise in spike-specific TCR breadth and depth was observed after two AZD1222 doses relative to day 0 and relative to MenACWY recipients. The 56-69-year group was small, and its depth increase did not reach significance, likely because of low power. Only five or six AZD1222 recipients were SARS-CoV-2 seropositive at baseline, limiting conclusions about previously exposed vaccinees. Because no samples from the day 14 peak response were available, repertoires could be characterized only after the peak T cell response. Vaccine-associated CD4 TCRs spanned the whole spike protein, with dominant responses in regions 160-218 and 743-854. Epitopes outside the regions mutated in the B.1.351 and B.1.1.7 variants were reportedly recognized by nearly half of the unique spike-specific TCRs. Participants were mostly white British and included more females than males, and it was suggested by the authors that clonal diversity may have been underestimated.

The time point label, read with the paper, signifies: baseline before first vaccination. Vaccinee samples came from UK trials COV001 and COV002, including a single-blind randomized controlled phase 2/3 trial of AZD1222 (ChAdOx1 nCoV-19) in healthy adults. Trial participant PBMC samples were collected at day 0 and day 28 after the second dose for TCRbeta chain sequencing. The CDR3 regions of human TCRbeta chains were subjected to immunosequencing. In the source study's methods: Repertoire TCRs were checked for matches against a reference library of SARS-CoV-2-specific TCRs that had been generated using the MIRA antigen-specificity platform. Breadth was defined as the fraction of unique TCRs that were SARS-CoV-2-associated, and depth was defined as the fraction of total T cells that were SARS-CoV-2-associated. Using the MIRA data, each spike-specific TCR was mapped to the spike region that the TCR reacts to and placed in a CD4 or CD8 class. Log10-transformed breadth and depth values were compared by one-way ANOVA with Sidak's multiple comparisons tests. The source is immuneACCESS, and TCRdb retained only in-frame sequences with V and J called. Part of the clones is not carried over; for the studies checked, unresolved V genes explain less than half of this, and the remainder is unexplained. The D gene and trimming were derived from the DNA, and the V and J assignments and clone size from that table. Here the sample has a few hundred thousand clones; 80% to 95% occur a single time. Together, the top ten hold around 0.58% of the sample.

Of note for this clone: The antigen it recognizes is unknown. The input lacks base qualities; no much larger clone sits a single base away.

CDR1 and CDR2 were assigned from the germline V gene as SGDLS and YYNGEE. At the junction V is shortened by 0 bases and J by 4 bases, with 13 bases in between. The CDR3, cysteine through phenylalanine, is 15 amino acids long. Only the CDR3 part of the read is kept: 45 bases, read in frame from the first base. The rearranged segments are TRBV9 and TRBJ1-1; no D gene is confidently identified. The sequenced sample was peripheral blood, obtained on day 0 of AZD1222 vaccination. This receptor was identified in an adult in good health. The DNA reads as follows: TGTGCCAGCAGCGTAGGGGCGGGGTCAGGCACTGAAGCTTTCTTT. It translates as CASSVGAGSGTEAFF.